This T cell receptor (beta chain) was retrieved from a study of T-cell reconstitution after alpha-beta-depleted transplantation in children. The CDR3 covers 17 residues. Germline loops: CDR1 MGHRA, CDR2 YSYEKL. V shed 0 bases, J shed 4 bases, and the junction held 6 bases outside the gene matches. It was with unique molecular identifiers that the TCRbeta library was prepared. A single record per CDR3 protein comes from TCRdb applying MiXCR to the PCR reads. The sample contains about 610,000 distinct CDR3 sequences, about 10% of which appear only once. This chain links TRBV4-1 with TRBJ2-1; 10 bases are shared with TRBD2. Sequenced material: PBMCs from the stem cell graft donor, taken from the stem cell graft. The TCR comes from a human donor who donated a stem cell graft to a child with acute myeloid leukemia. CDR3 bases: TGCGCCAGCAGCCAAGATAGGACTAGCGGACCTTACAATGAGCAGTTCTTC. Translation: CASSQDRTSGPYNEQFF.